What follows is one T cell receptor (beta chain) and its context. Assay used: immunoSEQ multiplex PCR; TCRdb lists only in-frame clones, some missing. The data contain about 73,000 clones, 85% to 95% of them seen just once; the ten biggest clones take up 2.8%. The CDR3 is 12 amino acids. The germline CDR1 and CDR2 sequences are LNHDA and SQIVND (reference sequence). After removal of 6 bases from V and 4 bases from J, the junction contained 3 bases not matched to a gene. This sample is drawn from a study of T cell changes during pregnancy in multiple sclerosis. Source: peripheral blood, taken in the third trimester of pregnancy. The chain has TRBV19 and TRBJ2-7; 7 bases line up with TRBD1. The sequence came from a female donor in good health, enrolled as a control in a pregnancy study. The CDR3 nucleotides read TGTGCCAGTAGCCCGACAGGGTACGAGCAGTACTTC. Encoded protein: CASSPTGYEQYF.